Listed here is a single T cell receptor (beta chain). Antigen: not known. Mismatch with germline at one junction end may stem from a read error. This record comes from a study of T cells in Graves' hyperthyroidism and ophthalmopathy. Regarding the study as a whole: Blood also held most thyroid clonotypes expanded beyond 0.001.

Amplified regions were TCR beta CDR3 sequences from RNA transcripts. A set of HTBI primers served as the primers for a first-round RT-PCR of the TCR CDR3. TCRdb redid the calling of the multiplex PCR reads with MiXCR, one entry per CDR3 protein. The data show 380,000 or so distinct CDR3 sequences, 15% to 20% seen once. Stable Graves' hyperthyroidism denoted no ophthalmopathy progression over 18 months. Germline loops: CDR1 LGHDT, CDR2 YNNKEL (reference sequence). This CDR3 has 13 residues. The TCR was taken from a woman in her late teens or twenties with Graves' hyperthyroidism. The chain joins TRBV3-1 to TRBJ1-1; D gene uncertain. The sequenced sample was blood. CDR3 residues: CASNQGEVTPAFF. In nucleotides, the CDR3 is TGTGCCAGCAACCAAGGAGAGGTTACTCCAGCTTTCTTT. Full variable domain (missing parts from reference TRBV3-1 and TRBJ1-1): DTAVSQTPKYLVTQMGNDKSIKCEQNLGHDTMYWYKQDSKKFLKIMFSYNNKELIINETVPNRFSPKSPDKAHLNLHINSLELGDSAVYFCASNQGEVTPAFFGQGTRLTVV.